Below are 30 T cell receptor beta chains sequenced from a single sample in a study of cytomegalovirus exposure and HLA in healthy donors. Repertoires were generated with immunoSEQ multiplex PCR, while TCRdb's copy carries only in-frame clones and drops some. The sample yields 80,000 to 100,000 clones, approximately 88% seen once. Sequencing input: PBMCs. The receptors were sampled from a woman in her twenties or thirties in good health and CMV-seronegative.

The V gene is TRBV9, the J gene TRBJ1-3; D gene unclear. V gave up 2 bases and J gave up 4 bases, with 13 bases separating them. Germline CDR1 SGDLS, CDR2 YYNGEE. CDR3 length: 15 residues. CDR3 sequence reads: CASSVGGEGGNTIYF. CDR3 bases: TGTGCCAGCAGCGTGGGAGGAGAAGGGGGAAACACCATATATTTT.

V is TRBV7-2 and J is TRBJ2-7; no definite D call. The CDR3 extends over 15 amino acids. The ends were cut back, 0 bases at V and 2 bases at J, with 11 bases in the middle. Germline CDR1 SGHTA, CDR2 FQGNSA. This chain's CDR3 is CASSLAISAPYEQYF. CDR3 in DNA: TGTGCCAGCAGCTTAGCTATAAGCGCTCCCTACGAGCAGTACTTC.

V usage is TRBV19 and J usage is TRBJ2-1; 8 nucleotides line up with TRBD2. The CDR3 runs to 16 residues. In germline, CDR1 is LNHDA, CDR2 SQIVND (reference sequence). With 3 bases clipped from V and 5 bases from J, the junction kept 9 bases outside the gene matches. CDR3 coding DNA: TGTGCCAGTAGTATCCGGACCAGCGGGGGCAACAATGAGCAGTTCTTC. Residues: CASSIRTSGGNNEQFF. Based on the CDR3 plus reference TRBV19 and TRBJ2-1, the full variable domain is DGGITQSPKYLFRKEGQNVTLSCEQNLNHDAMYWYRQDPGQGLRLIYYSQIVNDFQKGDIAEGYSVSREKKESFPLTVTSAQKNPTAFYLCASSIRTSGGNNEQFFGPGTRLTVL.

V is TRBV18 and J is TRBJ1-1; D is undetermined. The CDR3 runs to 13 residues. V was trimmed by 2 bases and J by 7 bases, leaving 11 bases between them. Germline V gene sequence: CDR1 KGHSH, CDR2 LQKENI. The CDR3 DNA reads as TGTGCCAGCTCACCAGGCGGCCCGGATGAAGCTTTCTTT. This encodes CASSPGGPDEAFF.

The rearrangement uses TRBV7-2 and TRBJ2-3, with D possibly matching TRBD2 (6 bases). The CDR3 loop spans 14 amino acids. Trimming left V 3 bases short and J 6 bases short, with 13 bases between. Germline CDR1 SGHTA, CDR2 FQGNSA. DNA for the CDR3: TGTGCCAGCAGCTTCCGGGGGACGCCCGATACGCAGTATTTT. It specifies CASSFRGTPDTQYF.

The rearrangement uses TRBV4-3 and TRBJ2-1, with D tentatively TRBD2 (5 bases). The CDR3 contains 13 residues. Between the trimmed V and J ends, which lost 1 base and 6 bases, there was a span of 7 bases. Looked up from germline, CDR1 is LGHNA and CDR2 is YSLEER. DNA for the CDR3: TGCGCCAGCAGCCAAGGGACTGGCAATGAGCAGTTCTTC. This codes for CASSQGTGNEQFF.

The V and J genes are TRBV14 and TRBJ1-6, with D perhaps matching TRBD1 (5 bases). Germline V gives CDR1 SGHDN, CDR2 FVKESK. This CDR3 is 14 amino acids long. The V and J ends lost 4 bases and 15 bases respectively, with 19 bases between them. The DNA of the CDR3 is TGTGCCAGCAGCCCAGGGCCGCGGGGGGTTGTCCTCCACTTT. The encoded protein is CASSPGPRGVVLHF.

In regard to this clone: The same CDR3 also results from other DNA sequences found in this sample. This chain joins TRBV5-1 and TRBJ2-5; 9 bases are a match to TRBD2. V dropped 4 bases and J dropped 2; count of bases not matched to a gene: 3. The CDR3 length is 14 residues. Germline-derived CDR1 and CDR2 are SGHRS and YFSETQ. This CDR3 reads CASSQSGGQETQYF. CDR3 nucleotides: TGCGCCAGCAGCCAGAGCGGGGGGCAAGAGACCCAGTACTTC.

The chain uses TRBV28 and TRBJ2-7; 13 bases align to TRBD2. V dropped 5 bases and J dropped 7; count of bases not matched to a gene: 8. From germline, CDR1 is MDHEN and CDR2 SYDVKM. This CDR3 region has 15 residues. The CDR3, as DNA: TGTGCCAGCAGTCCCGGACTAGCGGGAGCACAGGAGCAGTACTTC. It specifies CASSPGLAGAQEQYF.

The gene calls are TRBV2 and TRBJ1-2; tentatively, D is TRBD1 (6 bases). The CDR3 covers 13 residues. The V end lost 4 bases, the J end lost 5 bases, and 11 bases lay between the germline ends. From germline, CDR1 is SNHLY and CDR2 FYNNEI. DNA for the CDR3: TGTGCCAGCAGTGGGGCAGGGACATATGGCTACACCTTC. Residues: CASSGAGTYGYTF.

This chain connects TRBV18 to TRBJ2-1, with 8 bases that match TRBD1. The length of the CDR3 is 13 residues. The ends lost 6 bases at V and 6 bases at J; junction bases unmatched: 4. Germline V gene sequence: CDR1 KGHSH, CDR2 LQKENI. Here the CDR3 DNA reads TGTGCCAGCTCCCGGCAGGGGGCCAATGAGCAGTTCTTC. This encodes CASSRQGANEQFF.

The gene calls are TRBV7-2 and TRBJ2-7, with 9 positions matching TRBD1. Germline V gives CDR1 SGHTA, CDR2 FQGNSA. There are 14 residues in the CDR3. V shed 8 bases and J 3 bases; nucleotides not matched to a gene: 8. In nucleotides, the CDR3 is TGTGCCAGCCAAACCGGGACAGGGTTCTACGAGCAGTACTTC. Amino acid sequence: CASQTGTGFYEQYF.

The rearrangement links TRBV18 to TRBJ1-6; 7 nucleotides agree with TRBD1. CDR3 length equals 15 residues. Looked up from germline, CDR1 is KGHSH and CDR2 is LQKENI. Unmatched junction bases numbered 6, after V lost 2 bases and J lost 8 bases. The CDR3 DNA reads TGTGCCAGCTCACCAACTCCCGGGACAGATTCACCCCTCCACTTT. As protein: CASSPTPGTDSPLHF.

This chain uses TRBV27 with TRBJ2-2; TRBD2 matches at 13 bases. The CDR3 totals 15 residues. Germline V gives CDR1 MNHEY, CDR2 SMNVEV (reference sequence). The trim removed 6 bases at V and 4 bases at J, leaving 2 bases unmatched. CDR3 in amino acids: CASRTSGGSTGELFF. CDR3 sequence (DNA): TGTGCCAGCAGGACTAGCGGGGGGAGCACCGGGGAGCTGTTTTTT.

V and J are TRBV5-4 and TRBJ2-2, with 10 bases fitting TRBD1. The germline gives CDR1 SGHNT, CDR2 YYREEE (reference sequence). The CDR3 sequence is 16 residues long. V lost 4 bases and J lost 5; bases outside the gene matches: 8. The CDR3 loop is CASSRRQGAGTGELFF. In DNA form, the CDR3 reads TGTGCCAGCAGCCGAAGACAGGGGGCTGGGACCGGGGAGCTGTTTTTT.

This CDR3 reads CASSLRIGQGPYEQYF. CDR3 sequence (DNA): TGTGCCAGCAGCTTGAGGATAGGACAGGGCCCCTACGAGCAGTACTTC. This chain joins TRBV5-5 and TRBJ2-7; 8 nucleotides align to TRBD1. V dropped 1 base and J dropped 2; count of bases not matched to a gene: 8. Germline lookup yields CDR1 SGHKS and CDR2 YYEKEE (reference sequence). This CDR3 contains 16 residues.

The chain is built from TRBV7-2 and TRBJ2-7; 7 bases match TRBD1. Germline CDR1 and CDR2: SGHTA and FQGNSA. This CDR3 has 16 amino acids. With 2 bases clipped from V and 1 base from J, the junction kept 8 bases outside the gene matches. The CDR3 DNA reads TGTGCCAGCAGCTTAAGGGTTGGCAGGGGGTCCTACGAGCAGTACTTC. It is translated as CASSLRVGRGSYEQYF.

The J gene is TRBJ2-2, the V gene TRBV5-8; possibly TRBD1 for D (5 bases). CDR1 and CDR2 (germline): SGHTS, YDEGEE. With 0 bases removed from V and 0 bases from J, the gap between germline ends came to 9 bases. CDR3 length: 16 residues. The CDR3 loop reads CASSLGHRSNTGELFF. In DNA, the CDR3 is TGTGCCAGCAGCTTGGGGCACAGGTCGAACACCGGGGAGCTGTTTTTT.

This chain connects TRBV29-1 to TRBJ2-7, with 8 bases aligning to TRBD2. The CDR3 covers 13 residues. CDR1 and CDR2 from the germline V gene are SQVTM and ANQGSEA. V was pared by 7 bases and J by 0 bases, with 5 bases of the junction left unmatched. The CDR3 DNA sequence: TGCAGCGGCGGCGGGACTAGCTCCTACGAGCAGTACTTC. It translates to CSGGGTSSYEQYF.

The chain employs TRBV4-1 and TRBJ1-1, with 7 nucleotides matching TRBD1. In germline, CDR1 is MGHRA, CDR2 YSYEKL. CDR3 length: 14 amino acids. V was clipped by 4 bases and J by 1 base; unmatched bases: 3. CDR3 amino acids: CASSLRTGNTEAFF. The CDR3 DNA reads as TGCGCCAGCAGCCTCCGGACAGGGAACACTGAAGCTTTCTTT.

This chain connects TRBV11-2 to TRBJ2-2; the D gene is possibly TRBD1 (5 bases). V lost 3 bases to trimming and J lost 0 bases, with 8 bases between them. The CDR3 spans 15 residues. CDR1 is SGHAT and CDR2 is FQNNGV in the germline V gene. The CDR3 is CASSFFRANTGELFF. CDR3 bases: TGTGCCAGCAGCTTTTTCAGGGCGAACACCGGGGAGCTGTTTTTT.

CDR3 bases: TGTGCCAGCAGCTTAACTAGCGGACAAGAGACCCAGTACTTC. It specifies CASSLTSGQETQYF. The chain links TRBV7-3 to TRBJ2-5, with D perhaps TRBD2 (6 bases). This CDR3 is built from 14 residues. Germline CDR1 is SGHTA and CDR2 is FQGTGA. The ends were cut back, 0 bases at V and 2 bases at J, with 7 bases in the middle.

This rearrangement joins TRBV4-3 to TRBJ2-1, with D perhaps matching TRBD2 (6 bases). V lost 4 bases and J 7 bases, leaving 20 bases between the germline ends. Germline values: CDR1 LGHNA, CDR2 YSLEER. CDR3 length: 16 amino acids. The CDR3 nucleotides are TGCGCCAGCAGCCTAGGTCAAGGCGGGACGGGTAATGAGCAGTTCTTC. Protein sequence: CASSLGQGGTGNEQFF.

This chain joins TRBV7-3 and TRBJ1-1; TRBD1 matches 8 bases. V trimming: 5 bases; J trimming: 11 bases; junction bases outside the gene matches: 10. Germline V gene lookup returns CDR1 SGHTA and CDR2 FQGTGA. The CDR3 runs 13 residues. This CDR3 is CASSLWTGSGAFF. The CDR3 DNA reads as TGTGCCAGCAGCCTCTGGACAGGGTCGGGGGCTTTCTTT.

The chain joins TRBV4-2 to TRBJ2-7; weak D call: TRBD1 (5 bases). This CDR3 has 14 residues. Germline assignment: CDR1 LGHNA and CDR2 YNFKEQ. V lost 4 bases and J 2 bases, leaving 12 bases between the germline ends. The CDR3 region has the DNA TGTGCCAGCAGCCCCCGACAGTCTACCTACGAGCAGTACTTC. Translating it yields CASSPRQSTYEQYF.

The V call is TRBV7-8, the J call TRBJ1-5; no definite D call. Trimming left V 4 bases short and J 0 bases short, with 19 bases between. From germline, CDR1 is SGHVS and CDR2 FQNEAQ. The length of the CDR3 is 18 residues. In DNA form, the CDR3 reads TGTGCCAGCAGCTCCTGGACTGGAGACTGGGATAGCAATCAGCCCCAGCATTTT. Its protein product is CASSSWTGDWDSNQPQHF.

The V gene is TRBV11-1, the J gene TRBJ2-1; TRBD1 matches 11 bases. The CDR3 contains 15 residues. Germline V CDR1 and CDR2: SGHAT, FQDESV (reference sequence). V lost 5 bases to trimming and J lost 7 bases; unmatched junction nucleotides: 7. CDR3 sequence reads: CASSRDRGIGNEQFF. The CDR3 nucleotides read TGTGCCAGCAGCCGGGACAGGGGGATCGGAAATGAGCAGTTCTTC.

The chain uses TRBV7-8 and TRBJ2-1, with D possibly TRBD2 on 5 matching bases. The CDR3 totals 12 residues. The germline V gene has CDR1 SGHVS and CDR2 FQNEAQ. Trimming took off 1 base at V and 9 bases at J, with 7 bases between the two ends. The CDR3 DNA reads TGTGCCAGCAGCTTAGGAGGGCGTGAGCAGTTCTTC. Translation: CASSLGGREQFF.

The chain is built from TRBV7-2 and TRBJ1-6, with D possibly TRBD1 on 5 matching bases. Germline loops: CDR1 SGHTA, CDR2 FQGNSA. Deletions cut 4 bases from V and 6 bases from J, with 10 bases between. This CDR3 is 14 amino acids long. The CDR3 bases are TGTGCCAGCAGCTACAAAGGGGTTAATTCACCCCTCCACTTT. As protein: CASSYKGVNSPLHF.

V and J are TRBV27 and TRBJ2-2, with D maybe TRBD1 (5 bases). V was trimmed by 2 bases and J by 1 base, leaving 8 bases between them. The CDR3 sequence is 15 residues long. The germline gives CDR1 MNHEY, CDR2 SMNVEV (reference sequence). The CDR3 reads CASSLSQGNTGELFF. The CDR3 DNA follows: TGTGCCAGCAGTTTAAGTCAGGGGAACACCGGGGAGCTGTTTTTT.